This is a list of T cell receptor beta chains from one sample in a study of Graves' ophthalmopathy and Graves' hyperthyroidism. Using its own MiXCR run on the multiplex PCR reads, TCRdb lists one record per CDR3 protein. The sample consists of hundreds of thousands of distinct CDR3 sequences, about 20% of them appearing once. The material sequenced was peripheral blood. The receptors derive from a woman in her late teens or twenties with stable Graves' hyperthyroidism. Some clones in this sample may be carry-over from other donors' samples. The conserved cysteine and the conserved F or W are not part of the CDR3 here.

>TRBJ1-1|TRBV10-3
AISVAGGENTEAF
>TRBJ1-1|TRBV2
ASSWGGQGRIEAF
>TRBJ2-5|TRBV7-3
ASSQWDGAGTQY
>TRBJ2-3|TRBV20-1
SASRTDTQY
>TRBJ1-2|TRBV6-1
ASSEGLPSRGYT
>TRBJ1-2|TRBV28
ASTLVGKGGGYT
>TRBJ2-7|TRBV28
ASSVTSAYYEQY
>TRBJ1-2|TRBV29-1
SVEDRGYSNYGYT
>TRBJ2-7|TRBV6-1
ASREKRVPVPYEQY
>TRBJ1-2|TRBV14
ASSQVGSTYGYT
>TRBJ1-1|TRBV6-1
ASSEAPMWSEAF
>TRBJ2-7|TRBV3-1
ASRRQGAHYEQY
>TRBJ2-5|TRBV28
ASSFSDSQETQY
>TRBJ1-2|TRBV27
ASSLGGRNYGYT
>TRBJ2-5|TRBV7-8
ASSTRESQY
>TRBJ1-1|TRBV30
AWNPGRVKAF
>TRBJ2-2|TRBV20-1
SARDFSGGANTGELF
>TRBJ1-2|TRBV28
ASSLGGQALGYT
>TRBJ1-2|TRBV20-1
SASDRGYGYT
>TRBJ1-2|TRBV24-1
ATMDNYGYT
>TRBJ1-2|TRBV4-2
ASSQASREANYGYT
>TRBJ1-6|TRBV5-1
ASSTGDRIVSPLH
>TRBJ2-5|TRBV18
ASSASQGAQETQY
>TRBJ1-2|TRBV4-1
ASSQLRTDPYGYT
>TRBJ1-3|TRBV10-3
AISSSDLSGNTIY
>TRBJ1-1|TRBV6-1
ASSEGWGTEAF
>TRBJ2-7|TRBV5-4
ASSLGGQVYEQY
>TRBJ2-7|TRBV2
ASSAGRVRTYEQY
>TRBJ2-5|TRBV7-7
ASSPAAYPLETQY
>TRBJ2-7|TRBV12-3/TRBV12-4
ASSSSNRALYEQY
>TRBJ2-5|TRBV20-1
SAPLRGREETQY
>TRBJ2-7|TRBV27
ASSLEQGYEQY
>TRBJ2-7|TRBV19
ASSLGSGGGYEQY
>TRBJ1-1|TRBV7-9
ASSLAIENTDAF
>TRBJ1-5|TRBV6-5
ASSYAGGNQPQH
>TRBJ1-3|TRBV5-1
ASSLKGQSSGNTIY
>TRBJ1-5|TRBV7-9
ASSLGDTGQPQH
>TRBJ1-1|TRBV9
ASSSSGTGSTEAF
>TRBJ2-2|TRBV19
ASSIEGAGELF
>TRBJ1-2|TRBV6-5
ASSYSRVTGYT
>TRBJ2-7|TRBV18
ASATGTSNYEQY
>TRBJ2-7|TRBV29-1
SVELGGTTEQY
>TRBJ1-1|TRBV12-5
ASGLTGRDTEAF
>TRBJ1-2|TRBV6-7
ACQGSSNYGYT
>TRBJ2-5|TRBV28
ASSKTGTRQETQY
>TRBJ2-7|TRBV13
ASNLYGAGEQY
>TRBJ1-6|TRBV12-3/TRBV12-4
ASSERHSYNSPLH
>TRBJ2-7|TRBV24-1
ATQGVSYEQY
>TRBJ1-1|TRBV9
ASSVVGYTEAF
>TRBJ1-5|TRBV12-3/TRBV12-4
ASSLMYSNQPQH
>TRBJ2-5|TRBV7-8
ASSLRQTYPHETQY
>TRBJ2-7|TRBV6-2/TRBV6-3
ASSDRENRYEQY
>TRBJ2-7|TRBV28
GSSLIGAYEQY
>TRBJ1-2|TRBV9
ASSLGSTRGYT